This entry lists 26 T cell receptor beta chains sequenced from one sample in a study of blood T cells in healthy people across ages. Then a second PCR, running about 6 to 11 cycles, was carried out with a sample-barcoded 5' primer and a J-beta primer mix. TCRdb re-derived calls from the 5' RACE reads in MiXCR, one entry per CDR3 protein. The table has under 700,000 distinct CDR3 sequences, 24% seen once; the top ten hold less than 9%. A further study also used this sample, focusing on T cells of mothers and their children.

Sequencing was done on a sample of blood. These TCRs come from a boy aged 5-17 years in good health.

The chain employs TRBV24-1 and TRBJ2-7; no firm D call. The CDR3 is made up of 13 amino acids. Trimming left V 3 bases short and J 5 bases short, with 10 bases between. The germline CDR1 and CDR2 sequences are KGHDR and SFDVKD. In DNA form, the CDR3 reads TGTGCCACCAGTGATACGGGTGGTAACGAGCAGTACTTC. Amino acid sequence: CATSDTGGNEQYF.

This chain links TRBV12-3 or TRBV12-4 with TRBJ2-1, with unresolved D. The CDR3 is 13 amino acids. The V gene lost 6 bases and the J gene lost 10 bases, with 16 bases spanning the gap. As DNA, the CDR3 is TGTGCCAGCAGACGTGCAGGCTCGACGGAGCAGTTCTTC. Its translation: CASRRAGSTEQFF.

This clonotype occurred a few times. The gene calls are TRBV19 and TRBJ2-5; D is unclear. The CDR3 spans 13 residues. Germline CDR1 is LNHDA and CDR2 is SQIVND (reference sequence). V dropped 2 bases and J dropped 11 bases, with 15 bases sitting between them. The CDR3 nucleotides are TGTGCCAGTAGTATAACGGGCGGTACCTTGCAGTACTTC. It encodes CASSITGGTLQYF. The full variable domain, in which reference TRBV19 and TRBJ2-5 provide the parts outside the CDR3, is DGGITQSPKYLFRKEGQNVTLSCEQNLNHDAMYWYRQDPGQGLRLIYYSQIVNDFQKGDIAEGYSVSREKKESFPLTVTSAQKNPTAFYLCASSITGGTLQYFGPGTRLLVL.

The chain combines TRBV10-3 with TRBJ2-2, with D perhaps TRBD1 (6 bases). The germline V gene has CDR1 ENHRY and CDR2 SYGVKD. The germline V and J ends were trimmed by 2 bases and 2 bases, with 12 bases remaining between them. The CDR3 totals 16 residues. CDR3 sequence (DNA): TGTGCCATCAGTGAGACACCCGGGACAAACACCGGGGAGCTGTTTTTT. It yields the protein CAISETPGTNTGELFF.

The chain recombines TRBV28 with TRBJ2-7, with 10 bases matching TRBD1. This CDR3 region has 15 residues. Looked up from germline, CDR1 is MDHEN and CDR2 is SYDVKM. After removal of 5 bases from V and 3 bases from J, the junction contained 7 bases not matched to a gene. This CDR3 is CASSPQGTGDYEQYF. The CDR3 nucleotides read TGTGCCAGCAGTCCGCAGGGGACAGGGGACTACGAGCAGTACTTC.

The chain has TRBV11-2 and TRBJ2-5, with D maybe TRBD1 (6 bases). Germline CDR1 SGHAT, CDR2 FQNNGV. V gave up 5 bases and J gave up 0 bases, with 16 bases separating them. CDR3 length: 16 residues. The CDR3 DNA is TGTGCCAGCAGCCTCGACAGGAGCCCGTACCAAGAGACCCAGTACTTC. Protein sequence: CASSLDRSPYQETQYF.

This clonotype was counted a few times. The chain links TRBV7-9 to TRBJ2-1, with no clear D. V gave up 10 bases and J gave up 0 bases, with 10 bases separating them. Germline values: CDR1 SEHNR, CDR2 FQNEAQ (reference sequence). CDR3 length: 13 residues. The CDR3 DNA reads TGTGCCACAGAAAGGGTCTCCTACAATGAGCAGTTCTTC. This sequence encodes CATERVSYNEQFF.

This clonotype was seen only a few times. The chain employs TRBV30 and TRBJ2-5; D is unresolved. From germline, CDR1 is GTSNPN and CDR2 SVGIG (reference sequence). This CDR3 comprises 14 residues. V shed 3 bases and J shed 6 bases, with 17 bases lying between them. The CDR3 here is CAWRMNRIGKTQYF. CDR3 nucleotide sequence: TGTGCCTGGAGAATGAATCGGATCGGAAAGACCCAGTACTTC. Supplemented by reference TRBV30 and TRBJ2-5, the full variable domain reads SQTIHQWPATLVQPVGSPLSLECTVEGTSNPNLYWYRQAAGRGLQLLFYSVGIGQISSEVPQNLSASRPQDRQFILSSKKLLLSDSGFYLCAWRMNRIGKTQYFGPGTRLLVL.

Many counts were recorded for this clonotype. The rearrangement joins TRBV5-1 to TRBJ1-2; possibly TRBD1 for D (6 bases). The CDR3 covers 14 residues. V was clipped by 3 bases and J by 1 base, with 10 bases between them. Germline CDR1 reads SGHRS; CDR2 reads YFSETQ. CDR3 DNA: TGCGCCAGCAGCTCTGGACAGAATAACTATGGCTACACCTTC. Translation gives CASSSGQNNYGYTF.

This clonotype was detected only a few times. The chain recombines TRBV29-1 with TRBJ2-7, with TRBD1 identical over 10 bases. The CDR3 totals 15 residues. J lost 3 bases, V lost 6 bases, and 11 bases had no gene match. Per the germline V gene, CDR1 is SQVTM and CDR2 is ANQGSEA. The CDR3 protein is CSVVSGTGEYYEQYF. Here the CDR3 DNA reads TGCAGCGTCGTGAGCGGGACAGGGGAATACTACGAGCAGTACTTC.

The chain combines TRBV19 with TRBJ2-7, with a weak D call TRBD1 (6 bases). The CDR3 is 13 residues long. The V end lost 3 bases, the J end lost 3 bases, and 9 bases lay between the germline ends. Germline CDR1 is LNHDA and CDR2 is SQIVND (reference sequence). CDR3 in DNA: TGTGCCAGTAGTATGGGGGCGGACTACGAGCAGTACTTC. Amino acid sequence: CASSMGADYEQYF.

This clonotype has only a few counts. The chain has TRBV10-3 and TRBJ2-3; 13 nucleotides align to TRBD2. V was pared by 6 bases and J by 5 bases, with 5 bases of the junction left unmatched. The V gene's germline CDR1 is ENHRY and CDR2 SYGVKD. The CDR3 covers 15 residues. CDR3 nucleotides: TGTGCCATCAGCCAGACTAGCGGGGGGCGAGATACGCAGTATTTT. Encoded protein: CAISQTSGGRDTQYF.

This clonotype has just a few counts. The V gene is TRBV7-6, the J gene TRBJ2-7; D gene unclear. The germline CDR1 and CDR2 sequences are SGHVS and FNYEAQ. Trimming shortened V by 1 base and J by 6 bases, and 7 bases separated the two germline ends. The CDR3 totals 12 residues. The CDR3 sequence is CASSLGGGEQYF. For the CDR3, the DNA is TGTGCCAGCAGCTTAGGCGGTGGCGAGCAGTACTTC.

The sample holds a few counts of this clonotype. CDR3: CASIKDTNTEAFF. The DNA for the CDR3 is TGTGCCAGCATTAAGGACACGAACACTGAAGCTTTCTTT. The rearrangement joins TRBV28 to TRBJ1-1, with a possible D match to TRBD1 (5 bases). The CDR3 covers 13 residues. In germline, CDR1 is MDHEN, CDR2 SYDVKM. V was cut by 7 bases and J by 1 base, with 10 bases left in between.

This clonotype was found a few times. The chain carries TRBV28 and TRBJ2-7; maybe TRBD2 (6 bases). This CDR3 has 14 residues. Trimming cost V 3 bases and J 2 bases, with 11 bases left between them. Germline-derived CDR1 and CDR2 are MDHEN and SYDVKM. This chain's CDR3 is CASSFGDSPYEQYF. The CDR3 nucleotides are TGTGCCAGCAGTTTTGGGGACTCCCCCTACGAGCAGTACTTC.

This chain links TRBV7-9 with TRBJ1-4; D is uncertain. Germline CDR1 SEHNR, CDR2 FQNEAQ (reference sequence). The V end was cut by 6 bases, the J end by 8 bases, with 13 bases between. This CDR3 spans 13 amino acids. In DNA, the CDR3 is TGTGCCAGCAGTTCCACTTTTCGGGAAAAACTGTTTTTT. This translates into CASSSTFREKLFF.

The chain has TRBV7-6 and TRBJ1-2; D remains ambiguous. The germline CDR1 and CDR2 sequences are SGHVS and FNYEAQ. The CDR3 consists of 14 residues. Trimming shortened V by 8 bases and J by 6 bases, and 19 bases separated the two germline ends. Here the CDR3 DNA reads TGTGCCAGCGGACGGACGGAAGGCCTCGATGGCTACACCTTC. Its translation is CASGRTEGLDGYTF.

This clonotype was seen only a few times. The chain is built from TRBV11-2 and TRBJ2-3; the D gene is possibly TRBD2 (6 bases). Germline CDR1 is SGHAT and CDR2 is FQNNGV. The germline V and J ends were trimmed by 3 bases and 2 bases, with 21 bases remaining between them. This CDR3 has 18 residues. The CDR3 is CASSFLSAGLFTTDTQYF. Written as DNA, the CDR3 is TGTGCCAGCAGCTTTTTGTCTGCGGGACTCTTCACCACAGATACGCAGTATTTT.

The chain carries TRBV4-1 and TRBJ1-2, with 8 bases fitting TRBD1. The CDR3 covers 15 residues. Germline V gives CDR1 MGHRA, CDR2 YSYEKL. With V trimmed by 4 bases and J by 4 bases, 8 bases remained unmatched. The CDR3 loop is CASSPDRERAYGYTF. CDR3 DNA sequence: TGCGCCAGCAGCCCGGACAGGGAGCGGGCCTATGGCTACACCTTC.

The chain recombines TRBV12-3 or TRBV12-4 with TRBJ2-7; maybe TRBD1 (5 bases). Trimming removed 6 bases from V and 2 bases from J, with 11 bases in between. The CDR3 is made up of 13 amino acids. The CDR3 region has the DNA TGTGCCAGCAGGTCCCAGGGCACCTACGAGCAGTACTTC. It is translated as CASRSQGTYEQYF.

This clonotype was seen a handful of times. This chain joins TRBV7-9 and TRBJ2-1; TRBD2 matches at 14 bases. The junction had 5 bases not matched to a gene; V was cut back by 5 bases and J by 8 bases. The CDR3 consists of 15 residues. Germline V CDR1 and CDR2: SEHNR, FQNEAQ (reference sequence). CDR3 loop: CASSATSGRVDEQFF. The CDR3 nucleotides read TGTGCCAGCAGCGCGACTAGCGGGAGGGTCGATGAGCAGTTCTTC.

The chain links TRBV4-1 to TRBJ1-6; D uncertain. The CDR3 is 15 residues long. CDR1 is MGHRA, CDR2 YSYEKL, per germline. Trimming shortened V by 0 bases and J by 3 bases, and 6 bases separated the two germline ends. In DNA form, the CDR3 reads TGCGCCAGCAGCCAAGATCACAACTATAATTCACCCCTCCACTTT. This gives the protein CASSQDHNYNSPLHF.

This clonotype was seen a few times. J is TRBJ2-1 and V is TRBV28; 15 positions agree with TRBD2. Trimming at V came to 4 bases and at J to 7 bases, leaving 8 bases not matched to a gene. The CDR3 covers 17 residues. CDR1 MDHEN and CDR2 SYDVKM come from the germline V gene. CDR3 in DNA: TGTGCCAGCAGTTACGATGGAGGACTAGCGGGGGGGAATGAGCAGTTCTTC. This sequence encodes CASSYDGGLAGGNEQFF.

The V call is TRBV7-2, the J call TRBJ1-4, with 8 bases aligning to TRBD1. V dropped 5 bases and J dropped 8; count of bases not matched to a gene: 7. Germline assignment: CDR1 SGHTA and CDR2 FQGNSA. The CDR3 sequence is 14 residues long. This chain's CDR3 is CASSEDRAREKLFF. The CDR3 region has the DNA TGTGCCAGCAGCGAGGACAGGGCCAGGGAAAAACTGTTTTTT.

The genes are TRBV4-3 and TRBJ1-4; D gene unclear. The CDR3 consists of 13 residues. V shed 0 bases and J shed 9 bases, with 8 bases lying between them. Germline values: CDR1 LGHNA, CDR2 YSLEER. The DNA of the CDR3 is TGCGCCAGCAGCCAAGATTCGGGGAAAAAACTGTTTTTT. Translation: CASSQDSGKKLFF.

This clonotype has only a few counts. V usage is TRBV5-5 and J usage is TRBJ1-2, with D possibly TRBD1 on 6 matching bases. V lost 3 bases and J lost 5, with 14 bases in between. This CDR3 region has 14 residues. Per the germline V gene, CDR1 is SGHKS and CDR2 is YYEKEE (reference sequence). Here the CDR3 DNA reads TGTGCCAGCAGCTGGGGGCCTGAACCTTATGGCTACACCTTC. Translating gives CASSWGPEPYGYTF.